Shown below are 22 T cell receptor beta chains from a single sample sequenced in a study of blood T cell repertoires in COVID-19. The assay was immunoSEQ multiplex PCR, and TCRdb's table has in-frame clones only and misses some. This table holds tens of thousands of clones, over 85% found once. The specimen sequenced was peripheral blood. The receptors shown here come from a human donor in a cohort sampled during active COVID-19.

The chain joins TRBV7-2 to TRBJ2-7; D may be TRBD2 (6 bases). This CDR3 region has 13 residues. From germline, CDR1 is SGHTA and CDR2 FQGNSA. Between the trimmed V and J ends, which lost 7 bases and 3 bases, there was a span of 13 bases. CDR3 sequence: CASTSGRNYEQYF. The CDR3 region has the DNA TGTGCCAGCACCTCAGGGAGGAACTACGAGCAGTACTTC.

The chain recombines TRBV7-9 with TRBJ2-7, with D perhaps matching TRBD1 (5 bases). Germline V gives CDR1 SEHNR, CDR2 FQNEAQ (reference sequence). CDR3 length: 13 residues. With 2 bases removed from V and 11 bases from J, the gap between germline ends came to 16 bases. The CDR3 coding sequence is TGTGCCAGCAGCTTAAGCAGGGAATGGGGCAAGTACTTC. It translates to CASSLSREWGKYF.

V is TRBV10-3 and J is TRBJ1-4; a possible D gene is TRBD1 (5 bases). The germline V and J ends were trimmed by 2 bases and 6 bases, with 10 bases remaining between them. The CDR3 runs 14 residues. In germline, CDR1 is ENHRY, CDR2 SYGVKD. The CDR3 region is CAISERGVDEKLFF. The CDR3 DNA is TGTGCCATCAGTGAGCGGGGGGTTGATGAAAAACTGTTTTTT.

CDR3 region: CASSLGSEETQYF. The CDR3 bases are TGCGCCAGCAGCTTGGGTTCGGAAGAGACCCAGTACTTC. The chain uses TRBV5-1 and TRBJ2-5; D is unresolved. Trimming removed 0 bases at V and 3 bases at J, with 6 bases between. The CDR3 has 13 residues. Looked up from germline, CDR1 is SGHRS and CDR2 is YFSETQ.

V and J are TRBV6-2 or TRBV6-3 and TRBJ2-2; D gene ambiguous. This CDR3 contains 14 residues. Trimming shortened V by 3 bases and J by 1 base, and 6 bases separated the two germline ends. Germline V gene data show CDR1 as MNHEY and CDR2 as SVGEGT. The CDR3 DNA sequence: TGTGCCAGCAGTTATGGGCGGAACACCGGGGAGCTGTTTTTT. It translates to CASSYGRNTGELFF.

The chain couples TRBV5-1 to TRBJ2-5, with 8 bases aligning to TRBD1. Germline V gives CDR1 SGHRS, CDR2 YFSETQ. The CDR3 is made up of 15 amino acids. V shed 5 bases and J 4 bases; nucleotides not matched to a gene: 10. The CDR3 DNA reads TGCGCCAGCAGATCTGACGGGGACAGGAGAGAGACCCAGTACTTC. It codes for CASRSDGDRRETQYF.

The chain employs TRBV6-2 or TRBV6-3 and TRBJ2-7; D is ambiguous. Germline CDR1 is MNHEY and CDR2 is SVGEGT. Deletions cut 2 bases from V and 7 bases from J, with 6 bases between. The CDR3 has 11 residues. CDR3 coding DNA: TGTGCCAGCAGTTACGCTGAGGAGCAGTACTTC. This encodes CASSYAEEQYF.

The chain combines TRBV19 with TRBJ2-1; 11 nucleotides align to TRBD2. Germline trimming cut 1 base from V and 1 base from J; bases unmatched to any gene: 0. CDR1 and CDR2 (germline): LNHDA, SQIVND (reference sequence). The CDR3 has 16 residues. CDR3 protein: CASSIGLAGSYNEQFF. CDR3 DNA: TGTGCCAGTAGTATAGGACTAGCGGGGTCCTACAATGAGCAGTTCTTC.

The genes are TRBV5-4 and TRBJ1-2, with 7 bases identical to TRBD1. In germline, CDR1 is SGHNT, CDR2 YYREEE (reference sequence). There are 14 residues in the CDR3. The trim removed 0 bases at V and 3 bases at J, leaving 2 bases unmatched. The CDR3 DNA follows: TGTGCCAGCAGCTTGGTTACAGGGGACTATGGCTACACCTTC. This sequence encodes CASSLVTGDYGYTF.

The V gene is TRBV6-4, the J gene TRBJ1-4; TRBD1 matches 7 bases. This CDR3 has 14 amino acids. The germline V gene encodes CDR1 MRHNA and CDR2 SNTAGT. With V trimmed by 5 bases and J by 8 bases, 8 bases remained unmatched. The DNA of the CDR3 is TGTGCCAGCAGTCCCTCTTACAGGGGCGAAAAACTGTTTTTT. This encodes CASSPSYRGEKLFF.

This clone occurred once. This chain connects TRBV5-5 to TRBJ2-5; 7 bases fit TRBD1. Trimming at V came to 1 base and at J to 2 bases, leaving 11 bases not matched to a gene. Germline CDR1 reads SGHKS; CDR2 reads YYEKEE (reference sequence). This CDR3 has 17 amino acids. CDR3 region: CASSLYGRRGRQETQYF. The CDR3 DNA follows: TGTGCCAGCAGCTTGTACGGGCGAAGGGGGCGTCAAGAGACCCAGTACTTC.

The chain uses TRBV5-8 and TRBJ1-4; 8 bases align to TRBD1. This CDR3 is built from 14 residues. V shed 6 bases and J 4 bases; nucleotides not matched to a gene: 5. Germline CDR1 is SGHTS and CDR2 is YDEGEE. Here the CDR3 reads CASTVDRDNEKLFF. For the CDR3, the DNA is TGTGCCAGCACCGTGGACAGGGATAATGAAAAACTGTTTTTT.

The chain employs TRBV27 and TRBJ2-3, with TRBD1 matching 9 bases. J gave up 4 bases and V 6 bases, and 11 bases lay outside the gene matches. Germline V gene sequence: CDR1 MNHEY, CDR2 SMNVEV (reference sequence). The CDR3 loop spans 16 amino acids. This CDR3 reads CASSGRDRVGADTQYF. As DNA, the CDR3 is TGTGCCAGCAGCGGCAGGGACAGGGTCGGGGCAGATACGCAGTATTTT.

The chain employs TRBV11-2 and TRBJ2-4, with D maybe TRBD2 (5 bases). The CDR3 contains 15 residues. From germline, CDR1 is SGHAT and CDR2 FQNNGV. Between the trimmed V and J ends, which lost 1 base and 6 bases, there was a span of 13 bases. In DNA form, the CDR3 reads TGTGCCAGCAGCTTAGTGTCGTACGCGGGAAACATTCAGTACTTC. Its translation: CASSLVSYAGNIQYF.

This chain connects TRBV7-6 to TRBJ2-7, with D maybe TRBD2 (5 bases). Trimming pared 2 bases from V and 1 base from J, leaving 9 bases between. There are 14 residues in the CDR3. Germline loops: CDR1 SGHVS, CDR2 FNYEAQ. The CDR3 protein is CASSLRGFSYEQYF. CDR3 nucleotides: TGTGCCAGCAGCTTAAGAGGGTTTTCCTACGAGCAGTACTTC. The whole variable domain, remainder taken from reference TRBV7-6 and TRBJ2-7, is GAGVSQSPRYKVTKRGQDVALRCDPISGHVSLYWYRQALGQGPEFLTYFNYEAQQDKSGLPNDRFSAERPEGSISTLTIQRTEQRDSAMYRCASSLRGFSYEQYFGPGTRLTVT.

The J gene is TRBJ2-7, the V gene TRBV6-2 or TRBV6-3; 10 positions agree with TRBD2. The CDR3 totals 16 residues. CDR1 and CDR2 (germline): MNHEY, SVGEGT. The V segment lost 2 bases and the J segment 2 bases; nucleotides outside the gene matches: 6. The CDR3 loop reads CASSYSSGRPTYEQYF. The CDR3 DNA follows: TGTGCCAGCAGTTACAGTAGCGGGAGGCCTACCTACGAGCAGTACTTC.

V usage is TRBV7-9 and J usage is TRBJ2-2; 16 bases are a match to TRBD2. Germline CDR1 is SEHNR and CDR2 is FQNEAQ (reference sequence). The V segment lost 0 bases and the J segment 4 bases; nucleotides outside the gene matches: 5. The CDR3 sequence is 19 residues long. The CDR3 DNA follows: TGTGCCAGCAGCTTAGCGGGACTAGCGGGAGGGCATGGCACCGGGGAGCTGTTTTTT. Translating it yields CASSLAGLAGGHGTGELFF.

This chain connects TRBV6-2 or TRBV6-3 to TRBJ2-7; D ambiguous. Germline V gives CDR1 MNHEY, CDR2 SVGEGT. V lost 6 bases and J 3 bases, leaving 9 bases between the germline ends. This CDR3 has 12 residues. The CDR3 sequence: CASSPSVYEQYF. The CDR3 region has the DNA TGTGCCAGCAGCCCTTCCGTCTACGAGCAGTACTTC.

The chain uses TRBV5-4 and TRBJ2-4; 7 nucleotides align to TRBD1. This CDR3 is 15 amino acids long. Trimming at V came to 4 bases and at J to 6 bases, leaving 10 bases not matched to a gene. Germline-derived CDR1 and CDR2 are SGHNT and YYREEE (reference sequence). The CDR3 reads CASSLAQGVTNIQYF. The CDR3 coding sequence is TGTGCCAGCAGCCTCGCCCAGGGGGTTACAAACATTCAGTACTTC.

The chain carries TRBV29-1 and TRBJ2-7, with D possibly TRBD2 on 5 matching bases. The germline V gene has CDR1 SQVTM and CDR2 ANQGSEA. V was cut by 4 bases and J by 5 bases, with 9 bases left in between. The CDR3 loop spans 11 amino acids. The CDR3 loop reads CSVGGIHEQYF. DNA of the CDR3: TGCAGCGTTGGAGGGATCCACGAGCAGTACTTC.

The gene calls are TRBV4-2 and TRBJ2-1, with 9 bases identical to TRBD1. Trimming took 0 bases from V and 6 from J; bases not matched to a gene: 9. The CDR3 spans 17 residues. Germline CDR1 is LGHNA and CDR2 is YNFKEQ. The DNA for the CDR3 is TGTGCCAGCAGCCAAGACCCCGGGACAGGGTCCGCCAATGAGCAGTTCTTC. This sequence encodes CASSQDPGTGSANEQFF.

V and J are TRBV18 and TRBJ2-7; 11 bases are a match to TRBD2. Germline loops: CDR1 KGHSH, CDR2 LQKENI. V was clipped by 4 bases and J by 0 bases; unmatched bases: 11. The CDR3 covers 18 residues. The CDR3 sequence is CASSLSLAGGGISYEQYF. The CDR3 DNA follows: TGTGCCAGCTCACTATCATTAGCGGGAGGGGGCATCTCCTACGAGCAGTACTTC.